This T cell receptor (beta chain) was sequenced in a study of T cell responses to AZD1222 COVID-19 vaccine. Findings and caveats of the study: Spike-wide vaccine-associated CD4 TCRs dominated at 160-218 and 743-854.

The study pooled second doses at about 4 or about 12 weeks. Germline V gene lookup returns CDR1 SGHRS and CDR2 YFSETQ. V was shortened by 2 bases and J by 0 bases, with 12 bases between the two germline ends. The CDR3 is 16 amino acids. As concerns this clone: Its specificity is not known.

The repertoire was sequenced with immunoSEQ multiplex PCR; TCRdb's copy has only in-frame clones and lacks some. Among 86,000 or so clones listed, roughly 86% were seen once. This sequence joins TRBV5-1 and TRBJ2-4; TRBD1 is a possible D gene (5 bases). Sequencing used peripheral blood, obtained 28 days after the second AZD1222 dose. The sequence derives from an adult who received the AZD1222 COVID-19 vaccine. This chain's CDR3 is CASSLGQGLAKNIQYF. The CDR3 region has the DNA TGCGCCAGCAGCTTAGGGCAGGGATTAGCCAAAAACATTCAGTACTTC.